Listed below are T cell receptor beta chains from one sample, sequenced in a study of CD8+ T cells in alopecia areata. Repertoires were generated with immunoSEQ multiplex PCR, while TCRdb's copy carries only in-frame clones and drops some. The table lists approximately 280,000 clones, 55% to 75% of them singletons. The sample here was CD4+ T cells sorted from blood, taken at week 24, from a patient treated with tofacitinib. These receptor sequences come from a human donor with alopecia areata. The CDR3 runs from the conserved cysteine through the conserved F or W. A D gene is named only where the DNA matches it firmly. The listing skips clone size in some rows; elsewhere it reads once, few, many or a size class.

size	D	V	J	length	CDR3	DNA
.	.	TRBV2	TRBJ1-6	15	CASSPTDSDNSPLHF	TGTGCCAGCAGTCCGACAGATAGCGATAATTCACCCCTCCACTTT
.	.	TRBV27	TRBJ1-4	14	CASSAGTFRGKLFF	TGTGCCAGCAGCGCCGGGACATTTCGTGGAAAACTGTTTTTT
.	TRBD1	TRBV6-6	TRBJ2-7	15	CASREPTGQTYEQYF	TGTGCCAGCAGGGAACCTACGGGACAGACCTACGAGCAGTACTTC
.	TRBD1	TRBV7-2	TRBJ2-3	12	CASSFQGATQYF	TGTGCCAGCAGCTTCCAGGGGGCTACGCAGTATTTT
.	TRBD1	TRBV30	TRBJ1-6	15	CASKRDSTYNSPLHF	TGTGCATCCAAACGGGACAGCACCTATAATTCACCCCTCCACTTT
.	TRBD2	TRBV4-1	TRBJ2-7	16	CASSQEGLAGFYEQYF	TGCGCCAGCAGCCAAGAGGGACTAGCGGGGTTCTACGAGCAGTACTTC
few	.	TRBV29-1	TRBJ1-1	14	CSAARTVMNTEAFF	TGCAGCGCTGCCCGGACAGTCATGAACACTGAAGCTTTCTTT
few	TRBD1	TRBV30	TRBJ1-2	16	CACKRTGVQVLRGYTF	TGTGCCTGTAAGAGGACAGGGGTACAGGTCTTACGTGGCTACACCTTC
.	.	TRBV4-1	TRBJ1-3	16	CASSQVVADSGNTIYF	TGCGCCAGCAGCCAAGTGGTGGCAGACTCTGGAAACACCATATATTTT
.	.	TRBV5-1	TRBJ2-7	18	CASSLGVEGTASLYEQYF	TGCGCCAGCAGCTTGGGTGTCGAGGGCACCGCGTCCTTATACGAGCAGTACTTC
few	.	TRBV5-1	TRBJ2-7	13	CASSFRQGPEQYF	TGCGCCAGCAGCTTTCGTCAGGGACCAGAGCAGTACTTC
.	.	TRBV7-8	TRBJ2-3	16	CASSGGGARGTDTQYF	TGTGCCAGCAGTGGAGGGGGCGCCCGGGGCACAGATACGCAGTATTTT
.	TRBD1	TRBV5-1	TRBJ1-1	16	CASSLDHRGRSTEAFF	TGCGCCAGCAGCTTGGATCACAGGGGGCGGTCCACTGAAGCTTTCTTT
few	.	TRBV29-1	TRBJ1-1	11	CSGIEATEAFF	TGCAGCGGAATAGAAGCCACTGAAGCTTTCTTT
.	.	TRBV30	TRBJ1-2	16	CAWSVGFLGSGHGYTF	TGTGCCTGGAGTGTGGGGTTCTTGGGGAGTGGTCATGGCTACACCTTC
many	.	TRBV19	TRBJ1-5	14	CASNWQGSNQPQHF	TGTGCCAGTAACTGGCAGGGGAGCAATCAGCCCCAGCATTTT
once	.	TRBV4-2	TRBJ1-1	13	CASSQDHRAEAFF	TGTGCCAGCAGCCAAGATCACAGGGCCGAAGCTTTCTTT
.	.	TRBV4-1	TRBJ1-1	17	CASSQTPWGSLYTEAFF	TGCGCCAGCAGCCAGACACCTTGGGGCAGTCTATACACTGAAGCTTTCTTT
.	.	TRBV15	TRBJ2-1	14	CATSRDTKTNEQFF	TGTGCCACCAGCAGAGATACAAAAACCAATGAGCAGTTCTTC
.	TRBD1	TRBV7-7	TRBJ2-5	16	CASSPGTGGVSETQYF	TGTGCTAGCAGCCCAGGGACAGGGGGCGTGAGCGAGACCCAGTACTTC
few	.	TRBV29-1	TRBJ2-5	12	CSVAVGGETQYF	TGCAGCGTTGCGGTAGGGGGAGAGACCCAGTACTTC
.	TRBD1	TRBV7-9	TRBJ1-1	18	CASSPNLRGPALLTEAFF	TGTGCCAGCAGCCCGAACCTCAGGGGGCCCGCTTTGCTTACTGAAGCTTTCTTT
.	TRBD1	TRBV5-4	TRBJ2-7	15	CASSLTDTGGDEQYF	TGTGCCAGCAGCTTGACGGACACAGGGGGCGACGAGCAGTACTTC
.	TRBD1	TRBV15	TRBJ1-2	16	CATSREQTGTGKGYTF	TGTGCCACCAGCAGAGAGCAAACCGGGACAGGGAAAGGCTACACCTTC
.	.	TRBV29-1	TRBJ2-1	15	CSALSPGGRSHEQFF	TGCAGCGCCCTCTCACCCGGGGGGCGCAGCCATGAGCAGTTCTTC
few	.	TRBV2	TRBJ1-5	15	CASSRDQGWNQPQHF	TGTGCCAGCAGTCGGGACCAGGGGTGGAATCAGCCCCAGCATTTT
.	TRBD1	TRBV7-2	TRBJ2-7	16	CASSLAWRQGAYEQYF	TGTGCCAGCAGCTTAGCTTGGCGACAGGGGGCGTACGAGCAGTACTTC
.	.	TRBV27	TRBJ2-3	13	CASSYSITDTQYF	TGTGCCAGCAGTTACAGTATCACAGATACGCAGTATTTT
.	.	TRBV30	TRBJ1-5	14	CAWGQAGSNQPQHF	TGTGCCTGGGGTCAGGCGGGCAGCAATCAGCCCCAGCATTTT
.	TRBD1	TRBV7-8	TRBJ2-2	18	CASSLRTGGLLATGELFF	TGTGCCAGCAGCTTAAGGACAGGGGGCCTCCTGGCAACCGGGGAGCTGTTTTTT
.	.	TRBV7-2	TRBJ2-5	13	CASTPLAGETQYF	TGTGCCAGCACTCCGCTGGCTGGGGAGACCCAGTACTTC
.	.	TRBV2	TRBJ2-5	10	CASSQETQYF	TGTGCCAGCAGCCAAGAGACCCAGTACTTC
few	.	TRBV18	TRBJ1-1	13	CASSPKQGTEAFF	TGTGCCAGCTCACCTAAACAGGGCACTGAAGCTTTCTTT
.	TRBD1	TRBV27	TRBJ1-2	14	CASRKGQGASGYTF	TGTGCCAGCAGGAAGGGACAGGGGGCCTCTGGCTACACCTTC
once	.	TRBV30	TRBJ1-1	13	CAWSPTANTEAFF	TGTGCCTGGAGTCCCACGGCGAACACTGAAGCTTTCTTT
.	.	TRBV5-1	TRBJ2-7	15	CASSYGRMDYYEQYF	TGCGCCAGCAGCTACGGACGGATGGATTACTACGAGCAGTACTTC
.	.	TRBV5-1	TRBJ1-2	13	CASSLQSTYGYTF	TGCGCCAGCAGCTTGCAGAGCACCTATGGCTACACCTTC
.	.	TRBV30	TRBJ1-5	13	CAWSGGRNQPQHF	TGTGCCTGGAGTGGCGGGAGAAATCAGCCCCAGCATTTT
.	.	TRBV6-1	TRBJ1-6	15	CASMGTRIGNSPLHF	TGTGCCAGCATGGGAACCCGGATTGGGAATTCACCCCTCCACTTT
.	TRBD1	TRBV29-1	TRBJ1-2	13	CSVWGQENYGYTF	TGCAGCGTCTGGGGACAGGAGAACTATGGCTACACCTTC
.	.	TRBV2	TRBJ2-7	13	CASSERPPYEQYF	TGTGCCAGCAGTGAGCGACCACCATACGAGCAGTACTTC
.	.	TRBV30	TRBJ2-1	11	CAWSVQNEQFF	TGTGCCTGGAGTGTGCAGAATGAGCAGTTCTTC
.	.	TRBV7-2	TRBJ1-2	14	CASSPGGSQYGYTF	TGTGCCAGCAGCCCCGGGGGGTCCCAGTATGGCTACACCTTC
few	.	TRBV28	TRBJ1-5	14	CASRLGLANQPQHF	TGTGCCAGCAGGCTGGGCCTTGCTAACCAGCCCCAGCATTTT
few	.	TRBV29-1	TRBJ1-4	11	CSVKVDEKLFF	TGCAGCGTTAAAGTGGATGAAAAACTGTTTTTT
.	TRBD1	TRBV6-1	TRBJ1-1	14	CASPTGGLNTEAFF	TGTGCCAGTCCGACAGGGGGATTGAACACTGAAGCTTTCTTT
once	TRBD1	TRBV7-2	TRBJ1-2	16	CASSLDGRGLYYGYTF	TGTGCCAGCAGCTTAGATGGGAGGGGGCTGTACTATGGCTACACCTTC
.	.	TRBV30	TRBJ2-1	13	CAWSPGRWGEQFF	TGTGCCTGGAGTCCGGGACGGTGGGGAGAGCAGTTCTTC
.	.	TRBV7-8	TRBJ2-2	14	CASSPQGYTGELFF	TGTGCCAGCAGCCCTCAGGGGTACACCGGGGAGCTGTTTTTT
once	TRBD1	TRBV7-6	TRBJ1-4	15	CASSSGQGAYEKLFF	TGTGCCAGCAGCTCCGGACAGGGGGCATACGAAAAACTGTTTTTT
.	.	TRBV18	TRBJ2-3	12	CASSPRKDTQYF	TGTGCCAGCTCACCACGGAAAGATACGCAGTATTTT
.	TRBD2	TRBV5-1	TRBJ2-5	15	CASSTQGPGRETQYF	TGCGCCAGCAGCACCCAAGGGCCCGGGAGGGAGACCCAGTACTTC
.	.	TRBV6-1	TRBJ1-1	13	CASRGVLGTEAFF	TGTGCCAGCAGAGGAGTACTGGGGACTGAAGCTTTCTTT